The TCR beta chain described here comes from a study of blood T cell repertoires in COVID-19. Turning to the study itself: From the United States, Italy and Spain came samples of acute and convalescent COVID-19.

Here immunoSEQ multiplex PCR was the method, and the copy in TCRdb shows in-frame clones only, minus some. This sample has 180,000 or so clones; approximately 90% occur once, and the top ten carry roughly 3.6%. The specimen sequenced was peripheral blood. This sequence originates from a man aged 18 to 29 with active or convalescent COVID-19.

The CDR3 sequence is CASSIGTSGPREQYF. The CDR3 coding sequence is TGTGCCAGTAGTATAGGGACTAGCGGTCCGCGCGAGCAGTACTTC. The chain joins TRBV19 to TRBJ2-7; TRBD2 agrees at 10 bases. In germline, CDR1 is LNHDA, CDR2 SQIVND (reference sequence). The CDR3 consists of 15 residues. The V and J ends lost 1 base and 6 bases, in that order; junction bases with no gene match: 6.